What follows describes a single T cell receptor beta chain. Its antigen is not yet known. Qualities for individual bases were not recorded, and no much larger clone is one base off. Per the publication, the time point label means: blood sample drawn before combined kidney and bone marrow transplant. Thawed PBMCs were FACS-sorted into unstimulated Tregs (CD4+CD25+CD127-), CD4+ non-Tregs (CD4+CD25-), CD4 cells and CD8 cells. Thawed PBMCs were rested overnight at 37 degrees C with 150 to 200 IU/ml IL-2 before Treg sorting. Patients were 4 combined kidney and bone marrow transplant recipients from the ITN036ST trial, and only these trial subjects had samples available. Healthy control blood was processed to PBMCs with a Ficoll density gradient and then cryopreserved, whereas patient PBMCs were collected both before and after transplant. Genomic DNA was extracted from sorted cells with the QIAGEN DNeasy Blood and Tissue Kit for TCRbeta CDR3 sequencing. High-throughput TCRbeta CDR3 sequencing, including PCR amplification with bias correction and internal controls, was performed commercially through immunoSEQ. On the authors' methods: Unique productive TCRbeta sequences were defined by CDR3 nucleotide sequence where primers matched, otherwise by CDR3 amino acid sequence with Vbeta and Jbeta genes. To correct sorting error, sequences shared between sorted populations at a frequency ratio of 2:1 or less were removed; the rest were assigned to the higher population. A sequence counted as donor-reactive if, in CFSE-low cells, the sequence had a frequency of at least 0.01% and was expanded at least 5-fold compared with unstimulated cells. Jensen-Shannon divergence calculated on the top 100 TCRbeta sequences ranked by frequency was used to measure repertoire divergence. For samples with multiple sequencing runs, sorting error was corrected in each run separately before the runs were combined. What TCRdb holds here is the immuneACCESS table cut down to in-frame rearrangements. Part of the clones is not present; checked against another copy, under half of the missing clones reflect an unresolved V gene, and the others are unexplained. V, J and clone size derive from that table, while D and trimming were established from the DNA sequence. The sample table holds some 55,000 clones, of which 70% to 90% were seen once. The ten largest clones capture 2% to 2.5% of the sample.

This specimen comes from a study of Tregs in tolerant kidney transplant recipients (dated 2019 in TCRdb). Study-level background: The transplants used related donors with nonmyeloablative bone marrow transplantation, and mixed chimerism in the human trials was transient. The study used TCRbeta sequencing to identify donor-specific regulatory T cells before combined kidney and bone marrow transplantation, then tracked those cells after transplant.

Study-level results and caveats: Biological reproducibility was not examined directly, but technical replication error appeared to be minimal. Expanding Tregs with activated donor B cells appeared to identify the most biologically relevant and donor-specific TCRbeta repertoire. Donor-specific Treg expansion exceeded global Treg expansion in tolerant patients, suggesting antigen-driven rather than nonspecific expansion. For some patients, the PCR primers changed as time went on, which meant samples from those patients could not be compared with one another at the nucleotide level. The study was limited by small patient numbers, and the findings need validation in larger populations and under other immunosuppression protocols.

The CDR3, cysteine through phenylalanine, is 15 amino acids long. Left in the record is the CDR3 DNA by itself, 45 bases read in frame from the first base. CDR1 is given as SGDLS and CDR2 as YYNGEE, both from the germline V gene. Relative to germline, V is 3 bases shorter and J is 0 bases shorter, with 12 bases between their ends. This sequence uses TRBV9 and TRBJ1-2; no D segment can be confidently identified. This TCR derives from a human donor who received a combined kidney and bone marrow transplant. The source material was Tregs from blood, sampled before the transplant. The CDR3 region: CASSALGASNYGYTF. The nucleotides are TGTGCCAGCAGCGCCCTCGGCGCCTCTAACTATGGCTACACCTTC.